This T cell receptor beta chain originates from a study of Ad26.COV2.S vaccination and SARS-CoV-2 variants. The study, taken as a whole, reports: Placebo recipients showed lower spike-specific TCR breadth than vaccinees. Spike-specific responses of CD8+ and CD4+ T cells were reported to display substantial breadth after vaccination. Non-spike TCR breadth did not differ much between vaccine and placebo recipients.

Regarding this clone: Its antigen is undetermined.

Produced via immunoSEQ multiplex PCR; TCRdb's table is partial and in-frame only. The sample records some 7,000 clones, 84% being singletons. This receptor was identified in a human donor who had recovered from COVID-19. The sequenced sample was peripheral blood, obtained after recovery from COVID-19.

Here the CDR3 reads CSVERGNYGYTF. The CDR3 DNA sequence: TGCAGCGTTGAACGAGGAAACTATGGCTACACCTTC. V and J are TRBV29-1 and TRBJ1-2; no reliable D call. The germline gives CDR1 SQVTM, CDR2 ANQGSEA. The V gene lost 2 bases and the J gene lost 2 bases, with 6 bases spanning the gap. The CDR3 runs to 12 residues.